This TCR beta chain was sequenced for a study of T cell repertoires in cytomegalovirus infection. At the level of the study: Matching HLA type and CMV infection were both indicated by public TCR beta signatures.

This CDR3 comprises 14 residues. After removal of 3 bases from V and 11 bases from J, the junction contained 11 bases not matched to a gene. TCRdb reprocessed the reads via MiXCR and lists one record per CDR3 protein. The sample records about 310,000 distinct CDR3 sequences, roughly a sixth being singletons. Regarding this clonotype: The target antigen is unknown.

Study results and caveats: Predominance within the ex vivo response was attributable to HLA-C-restricted CMV-specific TCR beta clonotypes.

The source of this sequence is a human donor in good health (CMV status not recorded). Some clones in this sample may be carry-over from other donors' samples. The sequencing input was PBMCs. The chain recombines TRBV12-3 or TRBV12-4 with TRBJ2-7, with TRBD2 matching 9 bases. The CDR3 bases are TGTGCCAGCAGTTTTAGCGGGGGCCAACGGCGGGAGTACTTC. Translating gives CASSFSGGQRREYF.